This T cell receptor beta chain was profiled in a study of T cells in localized non-small cell lung cancer. Notes on the study in general: Sequencing was limited to one tumor region, leaving the possibility of heterogeneity open. Adjacent lung exhibited a median of approximately 50 among the 100 most abundant tumor clones.

The table came from immunoSEQ multiplex PCR; TCRdb's copy has only in-frame clones and leaves some out. Of around 96,000 clones listed, approximately 91% were seen once; the top ten hold approximately 4%. As for this clone: As yet, its antigen is unknown.

CDR3 length equals 14 residues. The V end was cut by 3 bases, the J end by 1 base, with 9 bases between. CDR1 MNHEY and CDR2 SMNVEV come from the germline V gene (reference sequence). The sequencing here drew on PBMCs, taken before any cancer treatment. The chain is built from TRBV27 and TRBJ1-1; no definite D call. This receptor was identified in a woman between 35 and 75 years old with stage II squamous cell lung carcinoma. Here the CDR3 DNA reads TGTGCCAGCAGTTTTAGCGCCGGGAACACTGAAGCTTTCTTT. Translating it yields CASSFSAGNTEAFF.